This T cell receptor beta chain was profiled in a study of cytomegalovirus exposure and HLA in healthy donors. As for the study in general: There were 117 million unique TCR beta sequences, drawn from about 190 million T cells, in an earlier analysis. Notes on the study in general: It is likely that the observed cluster of highly shared sequence variants was a sequencing artifact. Presence/absence comparisons presumed near-even sequencing depth among donors. Earlier analysis found most TCR beta V segments productive about 87% or about 30% of the time.

In the PCR, 60 Vbeta and 13 Jbeta primers were used. The protocol was immunoSEQ multiplex PCR, while the TCRdb copy is restricted to in-frame clones and leaves out a portion. The sample yields about 130,000 clones, roughly 70% seen once. The V end was cut by 6 bases, the J end by 9 bases, with 12 bases between. The germline V gene has CDR1 DFQATT and CDR2 SNEGSKA (reference sequence). CDR3 length: 11 residues. For this clone: Its antigen is currently unknown.

This TCR was recovered from a man younger than 40 in good health and CMV-seronegative. The gene calls are TRBV20-1 and TRBJ1-5; no firm D call. Sequencing was carried out using PBMCs. The CDR3 loop is CSANRVGPQHF. For the CDR3, the DNA is TGCAGTGCCAACCGCGTTGGGCCCCAGCATTTT.